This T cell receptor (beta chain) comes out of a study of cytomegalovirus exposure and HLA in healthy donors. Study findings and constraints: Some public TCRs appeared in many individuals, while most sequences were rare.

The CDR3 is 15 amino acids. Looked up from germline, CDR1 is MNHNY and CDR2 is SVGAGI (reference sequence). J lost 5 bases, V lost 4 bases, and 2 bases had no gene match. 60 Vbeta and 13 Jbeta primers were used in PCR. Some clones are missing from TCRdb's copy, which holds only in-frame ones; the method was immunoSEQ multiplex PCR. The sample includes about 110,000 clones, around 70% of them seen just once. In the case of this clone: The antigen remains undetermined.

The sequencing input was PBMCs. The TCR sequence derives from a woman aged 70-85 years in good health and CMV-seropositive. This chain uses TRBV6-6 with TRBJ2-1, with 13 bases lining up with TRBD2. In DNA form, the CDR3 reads TGTGCCAGCAGTTCAACTAGCGGGGGGGACAATGAGCAGTTCTTC. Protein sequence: CASSSTSGGDNEQFF.